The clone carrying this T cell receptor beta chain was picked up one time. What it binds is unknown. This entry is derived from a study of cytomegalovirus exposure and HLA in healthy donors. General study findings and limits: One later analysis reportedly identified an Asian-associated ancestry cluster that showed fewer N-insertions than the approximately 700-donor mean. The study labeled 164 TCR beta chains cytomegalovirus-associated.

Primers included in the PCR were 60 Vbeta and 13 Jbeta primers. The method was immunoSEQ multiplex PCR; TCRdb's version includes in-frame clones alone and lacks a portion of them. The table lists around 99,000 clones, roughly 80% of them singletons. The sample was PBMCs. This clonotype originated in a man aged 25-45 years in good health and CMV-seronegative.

The CDR3 coding sequence is TGCGCCAGTCGGGAGAGGACCTATAATTCACCCCTCCACTTT. Encoded protein: CASRERTYNSPLHF. V gene TRBV10-2 combines with J gene TRBJ1-6; D remains ambiguous. The CDR3 has 14 residues. Trimming took 9 bases from V and 2 from J, leaving 11 bases between them. Germline CDR1 and CDR2: WSHSY and SAAADI.